This is a list of T cell receptor beta chains from one sample in a study of tumor and adjacent non-tumor tissue in lung cancer. One entry per CDR3 protein, called by TCRdb with MiXCR from the multiplex PCR reads. The data hold under 95,000 distinct CDR3 sequences, with 70% to 90% observed a single time. Sequencing was performed on distant non-tumor lung tissue. These receptors all stem from a man in his 60s with non-small cell lung cancer. Both conserved end residues are part of each CDR3. Each record gives: clone size, D gene, V gene, J gene, CDR3 DNA, CDR3 protein. A D gene is named only where the DNA matches it firmly. Not all rows give a size; the values are once, few, many and, for expanded clones, a class.

>-|TRBD1|TRBV12-5|TRBJ2-2
TGTGCTAGTGGTTTGGTTATCACCCGGGACAGGTTTTTTTACCCTCCGAACACCGGGGAGATGTTTTTT
CASGLVITRDRFFYPPNTGEMFF
>-|-|TRBV20-1|TRBJ2-7
TGCAGTGCTAGGAACATGGCGGACGAGCAGTACTTC
CSARNMADEQYF
>-|-|TRBV7-8|TRBJ2-3
TGCGCCAGCAGCTTCCGGGCTAGCAGGAACACAGATACGCAGTATTTT
CASSFRASRNTDTQYF
>-|-|TRBV6-1|TRBJ1-4
TGTACCAGCAGTGAAGCGCCCGTTACTAATGAAAAACTGTTTTTT
CTSSEAPVTNEKLFF
>-|-|TRBV11-3|TRBJ2-3
TGTGCCAGGAGCCACGGAGGGAGCTCAGATACGCAGTATTTT
CARSHGGSSDTQYF
>-|TRBD2|TRBV11-2|TRBJ2-1
TGTGCCAGCAGCTTACTAGCGGGAGGGTTCAATGAGCAGTTCTTC
CASSLLAGGFNEQFF
>-|TRBD2|TRBV5-4|TRBJ2-3
TGTGCCAGTAGCTTGCGGGCTAGCGGGTGTAGTAATACGCAGTATTTT
CASSLRASGCSNTQYF
>-|-|TRBV28|TRBJ2-7
TGTGCCAGCAAACTAACCGTAGTCTCCTACGAGCAGTACTTC
CASKLTVVSYEQYF
>-|TRBD1|TRBV20-1|TRBJ1-6
TGCAGTGCTAGTTACAGGGGGCCTAATTCACCCCTCCGCTTC
CSASYRGPNSPLRF
>-|-|TRBV7-9|TRBJ1-1
TGTGCCAGTGACCCTCGAGTGGCGAACATTGAAGCTTTCTTT
CASDPRVANIEAFF
>-|TRBD1|TRBV12-3/TRBV12-4|TRBJ1-1
TGTACCAGCAGCGTAACTACGACAGGGGGCATGAACACTGGAGCTTTCTTT
CTSSVTTTGGMNTGAFF
>-|-|TRBV5-4|TRBJ2-2
TGTGCCAGCAGCCCCCCTGCGCGGGCGTCGAACACCGGGGAGCTGTTATTT
CASSPPARASNTGELLF
>-|TRBD2|TRBV29-1|TRBJ2-4
TGCAGCGTTACGGAGGGTAGACTAGCCAAAAACATTCAGCACTTC
CSVTEGRLAKNIQHF
>-|TRBD1|TRBV4-1|TRBJ2-5
TGCACCAGCAGCCAAGTTTTGGGACAGGGGACATTATCCCGGTACTTC
CTSSQVLGQGTLSRYF
>-|-|TRBV4-1|TRBJ2-2
TGCGCCAGCAGCAATTTATCCGGGCAGCTGTTTTTT
CASSNLSGQLFF
>many|TRBD1|TRBV6-5|TRBJ1-4
TGTGCCAGCAGTGAGCGGACAGGGCGGACTAATGAAAAACTGTTTTTT
CASSERTGRTNEKLFF
>-|TRBD1|TRBV11-2|TRBJ1-1
TGTGTCAGCAGCCCCTCCAGGGGGCCATTGAGGAGTGAAGCTTTCTTT
CVSSPSRGPLRSEAFF
>-|TRBD2|TRBV28|TRBJ2-3
TGTGCCAGCATTGCGGGAGGATCCGATACGCAGTATTTT
CASIAGGSDTQYF
>-|-|TRBV29-1|TRBJ2-7
TGCAACATTGTTCAGCACGAGCAGTACTTC
CNIVQHEQYF
>-|TRBD2|TRBV11-3|TRBJ2-3
TGTGCCAGCAGCTTAGGACGGCGGGAGAGTGCAGATACGCAGTATTTT
CASSLGRRESADTQYF
>-|-|TRBV6-1|TRBJ1-3
TGTGTCAGTACTTCAGGGAATAGAAACACCATATATTTT
CVSTSGNRNTIYF
>-|-|TRBV10-3|TRBJ1-4
TGTGCCATCAGGTCAGCGGGGATTAATGAAGAACTGTTTTTT
CAIRSAGINEELFF